This T cell receptor beta chain was documented in a study of blood T cell repertoires in COVID-19. The germline CDR1 and CDR2 sequences are SQVTM and ANQGSEA. Trimming pared 7 bases from V and 3 bases from J, leaving 18 bases between. The CDR3 covers 14 residues. Produced via immunoSEQ multiplex PCR; TCRdb's table is partial and in-frame only. The sample carries about 200,000 clones, more than 80% recorded once. Sample: peripheral blood. This clonotype was sampled from a woman over 75 with COVID-19, enrolled during active disease. The chain joins TRBV29-1 to TRBJ1-1, with D perhaps TRBD1 (6 bases). CDR3 in DNA: TGCAGCGCACAGACAGGTACTCGGGACACTGAAGCTTTCTTT. Translation gives CSAQTGTRDTEAFF. Using reference TRBV29-1 and TRBJ1-1 for the parts outside the CDR3, the full variable domain is SAVISQKPSRDICQRGTSLTIQCQVDSQVTMMFWYRQQPGQSLTLIATANQGSEATYESGFVIDKFPISRPNLTFSTLTVSNMSPEDSSIYLCSAQTGTRDTEAFFGQGTRLTVV.